Here is one T cell receptor (beta chain) with its context. Antigen specificity is unknown. This specimen comes from a study of vaccination and CD4 T cells after COVID-19. Study information: Convalescent persons amounted to six males plus four females, two of whom were Hispanic.

The treatment here: approximately nine-day PBMC culture with coronavirus spike peptide pools or control peptides (ViraFEST assay). Points from the study as a whole: The authors identified 304 of 307 vaccine-specific clones in convalescent patients as spike mono-reactive. The rise in median SARS-CoV-2-reactive clonotypes, from around 21 to 38, was not significant.

With the Oncomine TCR Beta short-read assay, DNA from cultured CD4+ T cells was sequenced. Genomic DNA was extracted from cultured CD4+ T cells. A single record per CDR3 protein comes from TCRdb applying MiXCR to the PCR reads. The table lists some 9,300 distinct CDR3 sequences, around a quarter of them singletons, with approximately 24% in the top ten. The length of the CDR3 is 15 residues. Trimming removed 5 bases at V and 8 bases at J, with 18 bases between. Germline V gives CDR1 SGHTA, CDR2 FQGNSA. Sequencing was performed on CD4+ T cells from blood, cultured in vitro, taken before SARS-CoV-2 vaccination. The chain couples TRBV7-2 to TRBJ1-4, with D uncertain. This TCR was recovered from a human donor who received a COVID-19 vaccine. CDR3 region: CASSPRSGGSEKLFF. The CDR3 coding sequence is TGTGCCAGCAGCCCCAGGTCAGGTGGGAGCGAAAAACTGTTTTTT. Based on the CDR3 plus reference TRBV7-2 and TRBJ1-4, the full variable domain is GAGVSQSPSNKVTEKGKDVELRCDPISGHTALYWYRQSLGQGLEFLIYFQGNSAPDKSGLPSDRFSAERTGGSVSTLTIQRTQQEDSAVYLCASSPRSGGSEKLFFGSGTQLSVL.